The 7 T cell receptor beta chains reported below all come from one sample, sequenced in a study of T cells in localized non-small cell lung cancer. Libraries were prepared by immunoSEQ multiplex PCR; TCRdb keeps only in-frame clonotypes and omits some of them. This sample carries about 31,000 clones, approximately 88% of them seen once, and the ten largest clones take less than 5%. The sequencing used peripheral blood mononuclear cells, collected before any cancer treatment. The receptors derive from a woman aged 35-70 years with stage III lung adenocarcinoma.

This clone came up once. The chain couples TRBV4-2 to TRBJ2-7, with no clear D. V lost 0 bases and J 2 bases, leaving 8 bases between the germline ends. The CDR3 covers 14 residues. Germline V gene sequence: CDR1 LGHNA, CDR2 YNFKEQ. The CDR3 coding sequence is TGTGCCAGCAGCCAAGATCTGGGGACCTACGAGCAGTACTTC. Encoded protein: CASSQDLGTYEQYF.

V is TRBV11-1 and J is TRBJ1-1; 8 bases line up with TRBD1. This CDR3 spans 16 amino acids. J was trimmed by 1 base and V by 7 bases; bases with no gene match: 11. Germline CDR1 reads SGHAT; CDR2 reads FQDESV (reference sequence). CDR3 amino acids: CASTKDRVFQNTEAFF. CDR3 nucleotide sequence: TGTGCCAGCACTAAGGACAGGGTCTTTCAGAACACTGAAGCTTTCTTT.

This chain connects TRBV2 to TRBJ2-5, with D uncertain. The CDR3 is made up of 12 amino acids. Germline V gene lookup returns CDR1 SNHLY and CDR2 FYNNEI. Between the trimmed V and J ends, which lost 0 bases and 4 bases, there was a span of 3 bases. CDR3 protein: CASSEARETQYF. CDR3 in DNA: TGTGCCAGCAGTGAAGCGAGAGAGACCCAGTACTTC.

This chain links TRBV5-8 with TRBJ2-3; perhaps D is TRBD1 or TRBD2 (5 bases each). The germline V gene encodes CDR1 SGHTS and CDR2 YDEGEE. V was cut by 4 bases and J by 4 bases, with 10 bases left in between. The length of the CDR3 is 13 residues. CDR3 sequence (DNA): TGTGCCAGCAGCGAGGGACGGGCAGATACGCAGTATTTT. It is translated as CASSEGRADTQYF.

The rearrangement joins TRBV10-3 to TRBJ1-2; D is perhaps TRBD1 (5 bases). CDR1 is ENHRY, CDR2 SYGVKD, per germline. V was shortened by 4 bases and J by 4 bases, with 13 bases between the two germline ends. This CDR3 spans 14 amino acids. The DNA of the CDR3 is TGTGCCATCAGTGTCTCGACAGTCCGCTATGGCTACACCTTC. It specifies CAISVSTVRYGYTF.

This clone appeared once. The rearrangement links TRBV7-2 to TRBJ2-3; D remains unclear. Per the germline V gene, CDR1 is SGHTA and CDR2 is FQGNSA. The CDR3 contains 13 residues. With 1 base removed from V and 8 bases from J, the gap between germline ends came to 10 bases. The DNA of the CDR3 is TGTGCCAGCAGCTTAGGATCCGCCGGTACGCAGTATTTT. It encodes CASSLGSAGTQYF. Full variable domain (outside the CDR3, taken from reference TRBV7-2 and TRBJ2-3): GAGVSQSPSNKVTEKGKDVELRCDPISGHTALYWYRQSLGQGLEFLIYFQGNSAPDKSGLPSDRFSAERTGGSVSTLTIQRTQQEDSAVYLCASSLGSAGTQYFGPGTRLTVL.

This chain uses TRBV7-6 with TRBJ2-7; D not certain. Germline V gene lookup returns CDR1 SGHVS and CDR2 FNYEAQ. Trimming removed 5 bases at V and 0 bases at J, with 11 bases between. This CDR3 spans 14 amino acids. CDR3 in DNA: TGTGCCAGCAGCACCCTGACGTCCTCCTACGAGCAGTACTTC. Its translation is CASSTLTSSYEQYF.